The clone carrying this TCR beta chain has a count of ten or more. The data originate from a study of T cells in Graves' hyperthyroidism and ophthalmopathy. The CDR3 loop spans 14 amino acids. The V end lost 5 bases, the J end lost 3 bases, and 10 bases lay between the germline ends. CDR1 and CDR2 from the germline V gene are SGHDN and FVKESK. RNA transcripts served as the template for amplifying TCR beta CDR3 regions. The HTBI primer set served for first-round RT-PCR of the TCR CDR3. TCRdb analysed the multiplex PCR reads with MiXCR anew, one entry per CDR3 protein. This table has approximately 600,000 distinct CDR3 sequences, approximately 15% appearing once. The blood sample was taken at first hyperthyroidism diagnosis, before any ophthalmopathy symptoms.

This receptor was taken from a woman in her 30s with Graves' hyperthyroidism that later progressed to Graves' ophthalmopathy. The rearrangement links TRBV14 to TRBJ2-2, with D tentatively TRBD1 or TRBD2 (5 bases each). Sequences were obtained from blood. The CDR3 DNA reads TGTGCCAGCAGCTCGGGACCCTACACCGGGGAGCTGTTTTTT. Translation: CASSSGPYTGELFF.